The subject of this entry is one T cell receptor (beta chain). The RNA, about 0.45 to 1 ug, was put through reverse transcription using random hexamers. TCRdb redid the calling of the immunoSEQ multiplex PCR reads with MiXCR, one entry per CDR3 protein. The table shows roughly 400,000 distinct CDR3 sequences, with around 85% occurring only once. The data originate from a study of CD8 T cells in Susac syndrome. In germline, CDR1 is MNHNS, CDR2 SASEGT. This CDR3 is built from 15 residues. Losses at the gene ends were 2 bases for V and 1 base for J; bases not matched to a gene: 3. V gene TRBV6-1 combines with J gene TRBJ2-7, with 9 bases that match TRBD1. The sequencing sample was made of CD8+ T cells from PBMCs. The sequence was collected from a human donor with multiple sclerosis. The CDR3 coding sequence is TGTGCCAGCAGTGAATCCGGGACAGGGTCCTACGAGCAGTACTTC. As protein: CASSESGTGSYEQYF.